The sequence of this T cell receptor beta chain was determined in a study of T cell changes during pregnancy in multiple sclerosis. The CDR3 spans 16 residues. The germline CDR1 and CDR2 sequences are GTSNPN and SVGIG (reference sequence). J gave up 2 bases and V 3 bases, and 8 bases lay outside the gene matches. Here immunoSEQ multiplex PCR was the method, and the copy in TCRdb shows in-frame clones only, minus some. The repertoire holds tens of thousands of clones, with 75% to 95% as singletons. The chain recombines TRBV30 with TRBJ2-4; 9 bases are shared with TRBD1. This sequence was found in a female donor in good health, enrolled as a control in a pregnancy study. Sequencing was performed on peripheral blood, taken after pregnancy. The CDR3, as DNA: TGTGCCTGGAGCGGGGGACAGGGTCTACCCAAAAACATTCAGTACTTC. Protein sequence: CAWSGGQGLPKNIQYF.